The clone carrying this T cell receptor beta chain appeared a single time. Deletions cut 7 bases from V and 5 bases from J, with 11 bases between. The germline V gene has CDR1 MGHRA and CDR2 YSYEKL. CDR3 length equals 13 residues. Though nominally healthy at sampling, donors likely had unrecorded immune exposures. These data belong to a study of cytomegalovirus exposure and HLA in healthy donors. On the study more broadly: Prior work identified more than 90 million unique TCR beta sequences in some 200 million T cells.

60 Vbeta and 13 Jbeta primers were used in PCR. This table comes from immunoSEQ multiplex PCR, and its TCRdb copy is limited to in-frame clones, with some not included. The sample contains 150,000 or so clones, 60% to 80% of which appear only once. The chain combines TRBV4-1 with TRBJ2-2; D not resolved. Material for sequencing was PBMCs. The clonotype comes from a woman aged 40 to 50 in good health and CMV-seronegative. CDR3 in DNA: TGCGCCAGCAACTCCTTCATTACCGGGGAGCTGTTTTTT. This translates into CASNSFITGELFF.